The next 31 T cell receptor beta chains were all read from a single sample in a study of T cell changes during pregnancy in multiple sclerosis. Using immunoSEQ multiplex PCR, the repertoire was profiled, and TCRdb retains in-frame clones only, with some absent. The table shows fewer than 85,000 clones, with around 92% occurring only once. Here the sequenced sample was peripheral blood, taken before pregnancy. These receptors all stem from a female donor with multiple sclerosis, enrolled in a pregnancy study.

The chain joins TRBV2 to TRBJ1-1; 8 bases match TRBD1. With V trimmed by 6 bases and J by 7 bases, 10 bases remained unmatched. This CDR3 is built from 14 residues. Germline V lookup: CDR1 SNHLY, CDR2 FYNNEI. The CDR3 region is CASSDDRGTIEAFF. The CDR3 region has the DNA TGTGCCAGCAGCGATGACAGGGGAACTATTGAAGCTTTCTTT.

CDR3 bases: TGTGCCAGTAGTGCGGGACCGGGGGGGGATACGCAGTATTTT. Translation gives CASSAGPGGDTQYF. V is TRBV19 and J is TRBJ2-3; 8 bases match TRBD2. V gave up 5 bases and J gave up 6 bases; unmatched junction bases: 7. This CDR3 spans 14 amino acids. Germline V gives CDR1 LNHDA, CDR2 SQIVND (reference sequence).

The V and J genes are TRBV6-1 and TRBJ2-7; D gene uncertain. Germline CDR1 MNHNS, CDR2 SASEGT. V lost 5 bases, J lost 6 bases, and 8 bases lay in between. The CDR3 covers 11 residues. CDR3 in DNA: TGTGCCAGCAGTCTTTTATCCGAGCAGTACTTC. Its protein is CASSLLSEQYF.

The J gene is TRBJ1-1, the V gene TRBV7-3; the match to TRBD1 covers 10 bases. The J segment lost 3 bases and the V segment lost 5 bases, leaving 9 bases of the junction unmatched. This CDR3 has 16 amino acids. Germline V gene sequence: CDR1 SGHTA, CDR2 FQGTGA. CDR3 protein: CASSPGTGVLDTEAFF. Here the CDR3 DNA reads TGTGCCAGCAGCCCCGGGACAGGGGTTTTGGACACTGAAGCTTTCTTT.

This clone was observed a single time. The chain has TRBV6-5 and TRBJ2-1; 9 bases map to TRBD2. With 4 bases clipped from V and 2 bases from J, the junction kept 6 bases outside the gene matches. Germline CDR1 is MNHEY and CDR2 is SVGAGI. CDR3 size: 16 residues. The CDR3 sequence: CASSLTAGGAYNEQFF. The CDR3 DNA follows: TGTGCCAGCAGTTTAACCGCGGGAGGGGCCTACAATGAGCAGTTCTTC.

V is TRBV28 and J is TRBJ2-3, with 7 bases that match TRBD2. In germline, CDR1 is MDHEN, CDR2 SYDVKM. This CDR3 is 15 amino acids long. With V trimmed by 10 bases and J by 6 bases, 16 bases remained unmatched. CDR3 region: CATFGRTRVTDTQYF. As DNA, the CDR3 is TGTGCCACCTTCGGGCGGACTAGGGTAACGGATACGCAGTATTTT. Complete variable domain (other parts from reference TRBV28 and TRBJ2-3): DVKVTQSSRYLVKRTGEKVFLECVQDMDHENMFWYRQDPGLGLRLIYFSYDVKMKEKGDIPEGYSVSREKKERFSLILESASTNQTSMYLCATFGRTRVTDTQYFGPGTRLTVL.

The count of this clone is one. The V and J genes are TRBV4-1 and TRBJ2-1, with 13 positions matching TRBD2. V was pared by 4 bases and J by 6 bases, with 6 bases of the junction left unmatched. The germline gives CDR1 MGHRA, CDR2 YSYEKL. CDR3 size: 16 residues. The CDR3 DNA sequence: TGCGCCAGCAGCCCCCACGGACTAGCGGGAGTCAATGAGCAGTTCTTC. Protein product: CASSPHGLAGVNEQFF.

The V gene is TRBV6-4, the J gene TRBJ1-1; D is undetermined. The CDR3 runs 13 residues. Germline CDR1 reads MRHNA; CDR2 reads SNTAGT. V was cut by 6 bases and J by 5 bases, with 13 bases left in between. Here the CDR3 reads CASRKERGTEAFF. In DNA, the CDR3 is TGTGCCAGCAGGAAGGAACGGGGTACTGAAGCTTTCTTT.

The rearrangement joins TRBV28 to TRBJ1-1, with D possibly TRBD1 on 6 matching bases. Germline V gene lookup returns CDR1 MDHEN and CDR2 SYDVKM. V shed 1 base and J shed 5 bases, with 20 bases lying between them. This CDR3 contains 17 residues. For the CDR3, the DNA is TGTGCCAGCAGTTTATTCCAACCGCAGGGGCATCGGACTGAAGCTTTCTTT. As protein: CASSLFQPQGHRTEAFF.

This chain uses TRBV7-9 with TRBJ1-1; D is perhaps TRBD1 (6 bases). V lost 2 bases, J lost 3 bases, and 13 bases lay in between. This CDR3 is 15 amino acids long. Per the germline V gene, CDR1 is SEHNR and CDR2 is FQNEAQ (reference sequence). For the CDR3, the DNA is TGTGCCAGCAGCTTATTCTCAGGGGCCGACACTGAAGCTTTCTTT. It encodes CASSLFSGADTEAFF.

This chain connects TRBV7-3 to TRBJ2-2; 7 nucleotides agree with TRBD2. Germline CDR1 and CDR2: SGHTA and FQGTGA. The V segment lost 2 bases and the J segment 4 bases; nucleotides outside the gene matches: 13. This CDR3 region has 18 residues. DNA of the CDR3: TGTGCCAGCAGCTTAGGCGGGGTCGGGAGGACGGGCACCGGGGAGCTGTTTTTT. Translating it yields CASSLGGVGRTGTGELFF.

The chain couples TRBV30 to TRBJ2-1; 14 bases are a match to TRBD2. Germline V gene sequence: CDR1 GTSNPN, CDR2 SVGIG (reference sequence). The V and J ends lost 2 bases and 7 bases, in that order; junction bases with no gene match: 4. This CDR3 contains 15 residues. CDR3 DNA sequence: TGTGCCTGGAGTAAGGGACTAGCGGGAGTAAATGAGCAGTTCTTC. As protein: CAWSKGLAGVNEQFF. Full variable domain (rest looked up from reference TRBV30 and TRBJ2-1): SQTIHQWPATLVQPVGSPLSLECTVEGTSNPNLYWYRQAAGRGLQLLFYSVGIGQISSEVPQNLSASRPQDRQFILSSKKLLLSDSGFYLCAWSKGLAGVNEQFFGPGTRLTVL.

The chain employs TRBV7-2 and TRBJ2-7; TRBD2 matches 12 bases. V dropped 10 bases and J dropped 7; count of bases not matched to a gene: 26. The CDR3 extends over 19 amino acids. Germline assignment: CDR1 SGHTA and CDR2 FQGNSA. The CDR3 reads CAIGRDSGHSVGLAGEQYF. CDR3 DNA: TGTGCCATCGGAAGGGATTCGGGACACTCCGTAGGACTAGCGGGGGAGCAGTACTTC.

This clone was counted once. This chain connects TRBV5-6 to TRBJ2-2; 11 nucleotides match TRBD2. CDR3 size: 16 residues. The germline V gene has CDR1 SGHDT and CDR2 YYEEEE. V dropped 4 bases and J dropped 4; count of bases not matched to a gene: 6. CDR3 coding DNA: TGTGCCAGCAGCACGGGACTAGCGGATCTCACCGGGGAGCTGTTTTTT. It encodes CASSTGLADLTGELFF.

The chain is built from TRBV9 and TRBJ2-7; D might be TRBD1 (5 bases). Per the germline V gene, CDR1 is SGDLS and CDR2 is YYNGEE. V was cut by 0 bases and J by 3 bases, with 10 bases left in between. CDR3 length: 14 residues. The CDR3 loop reads CASSVASQGYEQYF. CDR3 DNA sequence: TGTGCCAGCAGCGTAGCCAGTCAGGGCTACGAGCAGTACTTC.

This chain links TRBV7-6 with TRBJ2-5, with a possible D match to TRBD2 (5 bases). The CDR3 extends over 14 amino acids. CDR1 and CDR2 from the germline V gene are SGHVS and FNYEAQ. V was pared by 5 bases and J by 3 bases, with 13 bases between. Here the CDR3 reads CASSVLTREETQYF. Written as DNA, the CDR3 is TGTGCCAGCAGCGTCCTCACGAGGGAAGAGACCCAGTACTTC.

This clone was observed once. This chain links TRBV11-2 with TRBJ2-5, with unresolved D. Germline loops: CDR1 SGHAT, CDR2 FQNNGV. The V gene lost 3 bases and the J gene lost 3 bases, with 17 bases spanning the gap. This CDR3 comprises 16 residues. As DNA, the CDR3 is TGTGCCAGCAGCTTTTCGGTGGAAGGAGCTGAAGAGACCCAGTACTTC. Its translation is CASSFSVEGAEETQYF. The full variable domain, with the rest looked up from reference TRBV11-2 and TRBJ2-5, is EAGVAQSPRYKIIEKRQSVAFWCNPISGHATLYWYQQILGQGPKLLIQFQNNGVVDDSQLPKDRFSAERLKGVDSTLKIQPAKLEDSAVYLCASSFSVEGAEETQYFGPGTRLLVL.

The chain employs TRBV28 and TRBJ2-7; TRBD2 aligns across 12 bases. Trimming took 3 bases from V and 2 from J; bases not matched to a gene: 5. Germline V gene data show CDR1 as MDHEN and CDR2 as SYDVKM. The CDR3 has 16 residues. CDR3 in DNA: TGTGCCAGCAGTTTCGTACTAGCGGGAGGCACCTACGAGCAGTACTTC. Translation: CASSFVLAGGTYEQYF.

The genes are TRBV27 and TRBJ2-7; 8 bases line up with TRBD1. V trimming: 6 bases; J trimming: 0 bases; junction bases outside the gene matches: 7. The germline CDR1 and CDR2 sequences are MNHEY and SMNVEV (reference sequence). CDR3 length: 15 residues. Here the CDR3 reads CASRISGQGSYEQYF. The CDR3 DNA sequence: TGTGCCAGCAGGATCTCAGGACAGGGCTCCTACGAGCAGTACTTC.

CDR3 loop: CSVDILDSLNTEAFF. The CDR3 coding sequence is TGCAGCGTTGATATCCTCGACAGCTTGAACACTGAAGCTTTCTTT. J is TRBJ1-1 and V is TRBV29-1; TRBD1 is a possible D gene (5 bases). This CDR3 contains 15 residues. V was trimmed by 3 bases and J by 0 bases, leaving 14 bases between them. In germline, CDR1 is SQVTM, CDR2 ANQGSEA.

This sequence joins TRBV12-2 and TRBJ2-7; the D call TRBD2 from the table was never checked on the DNA. TRBV12-2 is deemed a pseudogene. The CDR3 consists of 12 residues. Here the CDR3 DNA reads TGTGCAAGTCGCTTCAGAGGCGACGAGCAGTACTTC. Residues: CASRFRGDEQYF.

This chain uses TRBV7-9 with TRBJ1-4; TRBD1 agrees at 12 bases. The CDR3 spans 17 residues. Germline V gene lookup returns CDR1 SEHNR and CDR2 FQNEAQ (reference sequence). The V gene end was trimmed by 4 bases and the J gene end by 7 bases; junction bases not matched to a gene: 10. The CDR3 protein is CASSSRDRGRVSEKLFF. The CDR3 nucleotides are TGTGCCAGCAGCTCCCGGGACAGGGGGCGGGTTAGTGAAAAACTGTTTTTT.

V gene TRBV7-2 combines with J gene TRBJ2-5, with D perhaps TRBD2 (5 bases). Between the trimmed V and J ends, which lost 1 base and 1 base, there was a span of 13 bases. This CDR3 is 16 amino acids long. Germline CDR1 SGHTA, CDR2 FQGNSA. The CDR3 DNA reads as TGTGCCAGCAGCTTAGAATCTAGCCGCCCCCAAGAGACCCAGTACTTC. Protein product: CASSLESSRPQETQYF. The whole variable domain, filled in from reference TRBV7-2 and TRBJ2-5, reads GAGVSQSPSNKVTEKGKDVELRCDPISGHTALYWYRQSLGQGLEFLIYFQGNSAPDKSGLPSDRFSAERTGGSVSTLTIQRTQQEDSAVYLCASSLESSRPQETQYFGPGTRLLVL.

This chain links TRBV27 with TRBJ1-1; D might be TRBD1 (6 bases). Trimming pared 1 base from V and 0 bases from J, leaving 9 bases between. The germline V gene has CDR1 MNHEY and CDR2 SMNVEV (reference sequence). The CDR3 extends over 15 amino acids. The DNA for the CDR3 is TGTGCCAGCAGTTTATGGGGGCTCATGAACACTGAAGCTTTCTTT. Amino acids: CASSLWGLMNTEAFF.

The V call is TRBV6-1, the J call TRBJ2-2, with D tentatively TRBD1 (5 bases). The CDR3 runs 15 residues. Germline CDR1 and CDR2: MNHNS and SASEGT. Trimming took off 5 bases at V and 5 bases at J, with 15 bases between the two ends. The CDR3 DNA reads as TGTGCCAGCAGTCTTCAGGGTCAATGGACCGGGGAGCTGTTTTTT. This codes for CASSLQGQWTGELFF.

The CDR3 nucleotides are TGTGCCAGTGGAGCGTGGACTAGCGAGACCGGGGAGCTGTTTTTT. This sequence encodes CASGAWTSETGELFF. The J gene is TRBJ2-2, the V gene TRBV19, with 9 bases that match TRBD2. There are 15 residues in the CDR3. Looked up from germline, CDR1 is LNHDA and CDR2 is SQIVND (reference sequence). Unmatched junction bases numbered 9, after V lost 8 bases and J lost 5 bases.

This rearrangement joins TRBV29-1 to TRBJ1-1, with D unresolved. This CDR3 region has 14 residues. CDR1 is SQVTM, CDR2 ANQGSEA, per germline. Trimming shortened V by 4 bases and J by 1 base, and 13 bases separated the two germline ends. The CDR3 DNA sequence: TGCAGCGTTGTTCGGGAGGAAGAGAACACTGAAGCTTTCTTT. Its translation is CSVVREEENTEAFF.

J is TRBJ2-1 and V is TRBV18, with no clear D. The germline gives CDR1 KGHSH, CDR2 LQKENI. This CDR3 comprises 11 residues. Trimming shortened V by 6 bases and J by 9 bases, and 9 bases separated the two germline ends. CDR3 residues: CASSIAAEQFF. CDR3 DNA: TGTGCCAGCTCGATAGCAGCTGAGCAGTTCTTC.

The rearrangement joins TRBV21-1 to TRBJ1-5; TRBD1, the D gene given by the table, was not confirmed from the DNA. TRBV21-1 is labeled a pseudogene. There are 15 residues in the CDR3. The CDR3 bases are TGTGCCAGCAGCGGACAGGGGATTAGCAATCAGCCCCAGCATTTT. It encodes CASSGQGISNQPQHF.

The rearrangement uses TRBV7-9 and TRBJ2-2; a possible D gene is TRBD1 (5 bases). Trimming removed 1 base at V and 7 bases at J, with 7 bases between. Germline V gene sequence: CDR1 SEHNR, CDR2 FQNEAQ (reference sequence). The CDR3 has 13 amino acids. CDR3 in DNA: TGTGCCAGCAGCTTAGGGGGCCACGGGGAGCTGTTTTTT. This encodes CASSLGGHGELFF.

This sequence joins TRBV7-2 and TRBJ1-3, with D hard to call. The germline CDR1 and CDR2 sequences are SGHTA and FQGNSA. This CDR3 has 14 residues. Between the trimmed V and J ends, which lost 2 bases and 4 bases, there was a span of 9 bases. This chain's CDR3 is CASSLTELGNTIYF. Written as DNA, the CDR3 is TGTGCCAGCAGCTTAACGGAGTTGGGAAACACCATATATTTT.